These 15 T cell receptor beta chains came from one sample sequenced in a study of blood T cell repertoires in COVID-19. Profiled with immunoSEQ multiplex PCR; TCRdb holds only in-frame clones, not every one. The sample has around 150,000 clones, about 80% seen once. Input material: peripheral blood. The receptors were gathered from a man between 65 and 85 years old with acute or convalescent COVID-19.

This chain joins TRBV9 and TRBJ1-2; D not certain. Trimming shortened V by 1 base and J by 4 bases, and 8 bases separated the two germline ends. CDR3 size: 13 residues. CDR1 is SGDLS and CDR2 is YYNGEE in the germline V gene. CDR3 sequence (DNA): TGTGCCAGCAGCGTACCCCCCGGCTATGGCTACACCTTC. It is translated as CASSVPPGYGYTF.

V and J are TRBV9 and TRBJ2-1; D perhaps matches TRBD2 (6 bases). V lost 4 bases and J 0 bases, leaving 11 bases between the germline ends. CDR1 and CDR2 from the germline V gene are SGDLS and YYNGEE. This CDR3 region has 15 residues. The CDR3 reads CASSTRDSSYNEQFF. The CDR3 nucleotides read TGTGCCAGCAGCACCCGGGACTCCTCCTACAATGAGCAGTTCTTC.

V is TRBV5-8 and J is TRBJ2-1; D perhaps matches TRBD2 (7 bases). This CDR3 has 16 residues. The germline CDR1 and CDR2 sequences are SGHTS and YDEGEE. V shed 4 bases and J shed 6 bases, with 20 bases lying between them. The CDR3 is CASSRGGATWANEQFF. In nucleotides, the CDR3 is TGTGCCAGCAGCAGGGGGGGGGCGACGTGGGCCAATGAGCAGTTCTTC.

The chain joins TRBV6-2 or TRBV6-3 to TRBJ2-5; a possible D gene is TRBD2 (6 bases). The V gene's germline CDR1 is MNHEY and CDR2 SVGEGT. V lost 0 bases, J lost 4 bases, and 12 bases lay in between. This CDR3 region has 15 residues. DNA of the CDR3: TGTGCCAGCAGTTACTCGCCGCTGGGGGGAGAGACCCAGTACTTC. Protein product: CASSYSPLGGETQYF.

The CDR3 coding sequence is TGTGCCAGCAGCTTAAGTACAGGAGGAAACACCATATATTTT. It codes for CASSLSTGGNTIYF. The V and J genes are TRBV7-2 and TRBJ1-3; weak D call: TRBD1 (5 bases). There are 14 residues in the CDR3. V was shortened by 2 bases and J by 4 bases, with 9 bases between the two germline ends. The germline gives CDR1 SGHTA, CDR2 FQGNSA.

V gene TRBV10-3 combines with J gene TRBJ2-5; D remains ambiguous. This CDR3 spans 14 amino acids. Germline assignment: CDR1 ENHRY and CDR2 SYGVKD. V was cut by 4 bases and J by 5 bases, with 14 bases left in between. The CDR3 sequence: CAISGPGSRETQYF. CDR3 nucleotide sequence: TGTGCCATCAGTGGCCCCGGTTCGAGGGAGACCCAGTACTTC.

As concerns this clone: The germline gene is not matched at one end of the junction; a read error may be the cause. V gene TRBV18 combines with J gene TRBJ1-3, with 8 nucleotides matching TRBD1. This CDR3 has 14 residues. Germline CDR1 reads KGHSH; CDR2 reads LQKENI. CDR3 loop: CASSPGTGGDTIYF. CDR3 nucleotides: TGTGCCAGCTCACCCGGGACAGGTGGAGACACCATATATTTT.

This rearrangement joins TRBV19 to TRBJ1-2; TRBD1 is a possible D gene (5 bases). The germline V and J ends were trimmed by 5 bases and 4 bases, with 14 bases remaining between them. The germline V gene encodes CDR1 LNHDA and CDR2 SQIVND (reference sequence). This CDR3 region has 14 residues. CDR3 DNA sequence: TGTGCCAGTAGTCCGTCGCGGGGACTCTATGGCTACACCTTC. Protein: CASSPSRGLYGYTF.

This chain connects TRBV12-3 or TRBV12-4 to TRBJ2-7, with D perhaps matching TRBD1 (5 bases). The CDR3 loop spans 12 amino acids. Deletions cut 6 bases from V and 3 bases from J, with 9 bases between. CDR3 sequence: CASRTTGYEQYF. DNA of the CDR3: TGTGCCAGCAGAACTACAGGCTACGAGCAGTACTTC.

The V and J genes are TRBV18 and TRBJ1-6, with TRBD1 matching 7 bases. The CDR3 sequence is 16 residues long. The germline V gene encodes CDR1 KGHSH and CDR2 LQKENI. Trimming at V came to 3 bases and at J to 7 bases, leaving 9 bases not matched to a gene. This CDR3 reads CASSPRQGVDNSPLHF. The DNA for the CDR3 is TGTGCCAGCTCACCGCGACAGGGAGTGGACAATTCACCCCTCCACTTT.

This chain connects TRBV23-1 to TRBJ2-1; possible D gene TRBD2, 5 bases. TRBV23-1 counts as an open reading frame of uncertain function. Trimming pared 2 bases from V and 5 bases from J, leaving 10 bases between. The CDR3 spans 14 residues. The CDR3 DNA reads as TGCGCCAGCAGTCAAAAGGGAGCGGACAATGAGCAGTTCTTC. It specifies CASSQKGADNEQFF.

The table lists this clone with a few counts. The gene calls are TRBV2 and TRBJ1-6; D ambiguous. The V and J ends lost 8 bases and 0 bases respectively, with 20 bases between them. Germline V gives CDR1 SNHLY, CDR2 FYNNEI. The CDR3 spans 18 residues. The CDR3 sequence: CASSISPGSSSYNSPLHF. CDR3 sequence (DNA): TGTGCCAGCTCAATCTCCCCCGGGTCCAGCTCCTATAATTCACCCCTCCACTTT.

The chain links TRBV7-2 to TRBJ1-1; 7 bases align to TRBD1. This CDR3 region has 14 residues. V lost 6 bases and J lost 2; bases outside the gene matches: 6. The germline CDR1 and CDR2 sequences are SGHTA and FQGNSA. This chain's CDR3 is CASSSDRANTEAFF. CDR3 sequence (DNA): TGTGCCAGCAGTTCCGACAGGGCAAACACTGAAGCTTTCTTT.

The chain joins TRBV9 to TRBJ2-3; a weak D match, TRBD1 (5 bases). The germline V gene has CDR1 SGDLS and CDR2 YYNGEE. There are 15 residues in the CDR3. Trimming cost V 4 bases and J 4 bases, with 16 bases left between them. The CDR3 DNA sequence: TGTGCCAGCAGCTCTCCGGACACCATCGCAGATACGCAGTATTTT. Translated, it gives CASSSPDTIADTQYF. Variable domain in full (rest from reference TRBV9 and TRBJ2-3): DSGVTQTPKHLITATGQRVTLRCSPRSGDLSVYWYQQSLDQGLQFLIQYYNGEERAKGNILERFSAQQFPDLHSELNLSSLELGDSALYFCASSSPDTIADTQYFGPGTRLTVL.

In this sample, this clone turned up once. This chain connects TRBV12-1 to TRBJ2-7; the listed D gene, TRBD1, was not tested against the DNA. TRBV12-1 represents a pseudogene. The CDR3 covers 16 residues. The CDR3 nucleotides read TGTGCCAGCAGCTCCTACAGGGGTGGGAGATCCTACGAGCAGTACTTC. This translates into CASSSYRGGRSYEQYF.